This T cell receptor beta chain was recovered during a study of cytomegalovirus exposure and HLA in healthy donors. PCR was performed using 60 Vbeta and 13 Jbeta primers. Profiling relied on immunoSEQ multiplex PCR, and the TCRdb table lists in-frame clones only, not all of them. This sample has roughly 120,000 clones, with about 79% found just once. This CDR3 spans 16 amino acids. The germline V and J ends were trimmed by 4 bases and 6 bases, with 21 bases remaining between them. Germline V gene lookup returns CDR1 SGDLS and CDR2 YYNGEE. The sample was PBMCs. The receptor was derived from a man aged 50-60 years in good health and CMV-seronegative. This chain links TRBV9 with TRBJ2-3; D is possibly TRBD2 (7 bases). The CDR3 DNA follows: TGTGCCAGCAGCCCTCAGATGGGGGGGCCATTTGATACGCAGTATTTT. It is translated as CASSPQMGGPFDTQYF.